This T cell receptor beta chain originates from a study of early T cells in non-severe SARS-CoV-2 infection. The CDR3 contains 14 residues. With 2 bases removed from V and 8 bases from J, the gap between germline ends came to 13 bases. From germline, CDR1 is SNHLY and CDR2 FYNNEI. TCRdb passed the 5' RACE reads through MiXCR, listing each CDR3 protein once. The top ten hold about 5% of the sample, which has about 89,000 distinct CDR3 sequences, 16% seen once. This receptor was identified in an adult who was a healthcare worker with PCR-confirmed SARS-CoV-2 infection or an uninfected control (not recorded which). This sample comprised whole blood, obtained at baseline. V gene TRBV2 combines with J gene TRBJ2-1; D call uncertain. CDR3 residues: CASSETGRIHEQFF. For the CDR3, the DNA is TGTGCCAGCAGTGAAACCGGGCGGATCCATGAGCAGTTCTTC.